The 21 T cell receptor beta chains reported below all come from one sample, sequenced in a study of T cells in Graves' hyperthyroidism and ophthalmopathy. The CDR3 regions of TCR beta were amplified from RNA transcripts. The primer set for the first-round RT-PCR of the TCR CDR3 was HTBI. One entry per CDR3 protein results from TCRdb running MiXCR on the multiplex PCR reads. The data contain roughly 650,000 distinct CDR3 sequences, about a sixth of them seen just once; the ten biggest clones take up 3% to 4%. The sequenced sample was blood. Receptors were obtained from a woman aged 40 to 50 with Graves' ophthalmopathy.

V and J are TRBV6-1 and TRBJ2-3; D is perhaps TRBD2 (5 bases). V gave up 5 bases and J gave up 1 base, with 22 bases separating them. The CDR3 runs 18 residues. Germline lookup yields CDR1 MNHNS and CDR2 SASEGT. The CDR3 loop is CASSFLGERERGTDTQYF. The CDR3 coding sequence is TGTGCCAGCAGTTTCCTCGGGGAGAGGGAGCGAGGCACAGATACGCAGTATTTT.

This clonotype was recorded a few times. The CDR3 loop reads CASSYSGTEAYEQYF. CDR3 DNA sequence: TGTGCCAGCAGTTACTCAGGGACCGAGGCCTACGAGCAGTACTTC. The chain is built from TRBV6-6 and TRBJ2-7; D is possibly TRBD1 or TRBD2 (5 bases each). Germline V gene sequence: CDR1 MNHNY, CDR2 SVGAGI (reference sequence). The CDR3 runs to 15 residues. Trimming pared 0 bases from V and 2 bases from J, leaving 11 bases between.

This clonotype has ten or more counts. The gene calls are TRBV30 and TRBJ1-2; 8 nucleotides agree with TRBD1. The CDR3 totals 15 residues. Unmatched junction bases numbered 12, after V lost 3 bases and J lost 6 bases. Germline CDR1 GTSNPN, CDR2 SVGIG (reference sequence). The CDR3 region is CAWSVPLIRGHGYTF. The CDR3 bases are TGTGCCTGGAGCGTCCCGCTGATCAGGGGGCATGGCTACACCTTC.

A remark on this clonotype: The junction differs from germline at one of its ends, possibly a read error. The chain couples TRBV20-1 to TRBJ2-3; TRBD2 agrees at 10 bases. Germline assignment: CDR1 DFQATT and CDR2 SNEGSKA (reference sequence). This CDR3 region has 16 residues. The CDR3 DNA follows: TGCAGTGCCAACGGAGTAGCGGGGGGCTACACAGTTACGCAGTATTTT. Translated: CSANGVAGGYTVTQYF.

In the case of this clonotype: Just one base apart from a much larger clone, this may be a read error. This chain joins TRBV18 and TRBJ2-7; TRBD2 might be the D (6 bases). With the DNA end fitting TRBJ2-1 better, the J assignment may be wrong. CDR1 and CDR2 from the germline V gene are KGHSH and LQKENI. This CDR3 contains 16 residues. The CDR3 sequence: CASSRGERGSSYEQFF. The CDR3, as DNA: TGTGCCAGCTCACGGGGAGAACGGGGGAGCTCCTACGAGCAGTTCTTC.

This clonotype was found many times. The V and J genes are TRBV30 and TRBJ1-5, with D unresolved. The CDR3 is 12 amino acids. CDR1 GTSNPN and CDR2 SVGIG come from the germline V gene (reference sequence). V was shortened by 0 bases and J by 10 bases, with 10 bases between the two germline ends. The chain's CDR3 is CAWSVSGGPQHF. Written as DNA, the CDR3 is TGTGCCTGGAGTGTATCTGGAGGACCCCAGCATTTT.

V is TRBV29-1 and J is TRBJ2-5, with TRBD1 as a possible D gene (6 bases). V was trimmed by 4 bases and J by 5 bases, leaving 11 bases between them. Germline CDR1 is SQVTM and CDR2 is ANQGSEA. There are 12 residues in the CDR3. CDR3 loop: CSVGQVLETQYF. In DNA form, the CDR3 reads TGCAGCGTTGGACAGGTTCTGGAGACCCAGTACTTC.

This clonotype was found a few times. V gene TRBV19 combines with J gene TRBJ2-3; 13 bases match TRBD2. The CDR3 spans 17 residues. J was trimmed by 3 bases and V by 6 bases; bases with no gene match: 9. Germline CDR1 LNHDA, CDR2 SQIVND (reference sequence). The CDR3 region is CASSPNPGLAGTDTQYF. For the CDR3, the DNA is TGTGCCAGTAGCCCGAACCCGGGACTAGCGGGAACAGATACGCAGTATTTT.

At least ten counts were recorded for this clonotype. This chain connects TRBV18 to TRBJ2-1; 7 bases are shared with TRBD1. This CDR3 is built from 15 residues. With 5 bases clipped from V and 8 bases from J, the junction kept 12 bases outside the gene matches. The germline gives CDR1 KGHSH, CDR2 LQKENI. The CDR3: CASSSRDSLFDEQFF. CDR3 nucleotide sequence: TGTGCCAGCTCATCCCGGGACAGCCTTTTCGATGAGCAGTTCTTC.

The rearrangement links TRBV7-2 to TRBJ2-7; TRBD2 agrees at 13 bases. This CDR3 contains 16 residues. Germline V CDR1 and CDR2: SGHTA, FQGNSA. V trimming: 1 base; J trimming: 4 bases; junction bases outside the gene matches: 4. In nucleotides, the CDR3 is TGTGCCAGCAGCTTAGGACTAGCGGGAGGAACGTACGAGCAGTACTTC. This translates into CASSLGLAGGTYEQYF.

The rearrangement joins TRBV19 to TRBJ1-5, with 7 bases that match TRBD1. Germline CDR1 LNHDA, CDR2 SQIVND (reference sequence). With 5 bases clipped from V and 7 bases from J, the junction kept 11 bases outside the gene matches. The length of the CDR3 is 15 residues. The CDR3, as DNA: TGTGCCAGTAGTTTAAGGGGGCGCGGTGAACAGCCCCAGCATTTT. Translated, it gives CASSLRGRGEQPQHF.

Points on this clonotype: This may be a read error, as it is one base from a much larger clone. This chain joins TRBV10-3 and TRBJ2-1, with D possibly being TRBD1 (6 bases). Germline V gene lookup returns CDR1 ENHRY and CDR2 SYGVKD. The CDR3 contains 14 residues. Trimming removed 1 base from V and 5 bases from J, with 9 bases in between. The CDR3 coding sequence is TGTGCCATCAGTGAGTGGGCAGGGGACAATGAGCAGTTCTTC. Translated, it gives CAISEWAGDNEQFF.

The chain has TRBV9 and TRBJ1-1, with D tentatively TRBD1 (5 bases). The CDR3 covers 16 residues. The germline V gene has CDR1 SGDLS and CDR2 YYNGEE. The V end lost 0 bases, the J end lost 5 bases, and 17 bases lay between the germline ends. CDR3 protein: CASSVGTNPTWTEAFF. The DNA for the CDR3 is TGTGCCAGCAGCGTAGGGACAAACCCTACGTGGACTGAAGCTTTCTTT.

This clonotype was recorded many times. The gene calls are TRBV12-3 or TRBV12-4 and TRBJ2-5; D gene ambiguous. This CDR3 comprises 14 residues. Trimming removed 4 bases from V and 1 base from J, with 10 bases in between. The CDR3, as DNA: TGTGCCAGCAGTTACCGGGTAGGCCAAGAGACCCAGTACTTC. Its translation is CASSYRVGQETQYF.

This clonotype appeared a few times. V and J are TRBV5-1 and TRBJ1-6; D call uncertain. CDR3 length: 16 amino acids. Trimming pared 0 bases from V and 1 base from J, leaving 8 bases between. Germline-derived CDR1 and CDR2 are SGHRS and YFSETQ. DNA for the CDR3: TGCGCCAGCAGCTTGGTTGGGAATTCCTATAATTCACCCCTCCACTTT. This gives the protein CASSLVGNSYNSPLHF.

V and J are TRBV7-2 and TRBJ2-2; the match to TRBD1 covers 8 bases. The CDR3 is 15 residues long. CDR1 is SGHTA and CDR2 is FQGNSA in the germline V gene. J was trimmed by 7 bases and V by 1 base; bases with no gene match: 5. CDR3 sequence reads: CASSLGTGLDGELFF. Here the CDR3 DNA reads TGTGCCAGCAGCTTAGGGACAGGGTTGGACGGGGAGCTGTTTTTT.

The rearrangement joins TRBV27 to TRBJ2-1, with 11 bases that match TRBD2. This CDR3 has 15 residues. J gave up 4 bases and V 6 bases, and 5 bases lay outside the gene matches. Germline V lookup: CDR1 MNHEY, CDR2 SMNVEV (reference sequence). CDR3 in amino acids: CASRMTSGTYNEQFF. The CDR3 DNA follows: TGTGCCAGCAGAATGACTAGCGGGACATACAATGAGCAGTTCTTC.

This clonotype was observed many times. The chain combines TRBV12-3 or TRBV12-4 with TRBJ2-4; the match to TRBD1 covers 8 bases. J gave up 8 bases and V 6 bases, and 6 bases lay outside the gene matches. The length of the CDR3 is 13 residues. CDR3 protein: CASSGQGRDIQYF. CDR3 nucleotides: TGTGCCAGCAGCGGACAGGGCCGGGACATTCAGTACTTC.

V gene TRBV2 combines with J gene TRBJ1-1; D possibly corresponds to TRBD1 (6 bases). The CDR3 has 15 amino acids. Germline V gene sequence: CDR1 SNHLY, CDR2 FYNNEI. V lost 4 bases, J lost 4 bases, and 16 bases lay in between. CDR3 in amino acids: CASSVLGGVGTEAFF. The CDR3 nucleotides read TGTGCCAGCAGTGTGTTAGGGGGGGTGGGCACTGAAGCTTTCTTT.

The V and J genes are TRBV20-1 and TRBJ2-1; 10 bases are shared with TRBD2. Germline V gene data show CDR1 as DFQATT and CDR2 as SNEGSKA (reference sequence). The CDR3 is made up of 16 amino acids. V was pared by 0 bases and J by 7 bases, with 9 bases of the junction left unmatched. Here the CDR3 reads CSARDPSGRAENEQFF. The CDR3 nucleotides are TGCAGTGCTAGAGATCCAAGCGGGAGGGCCGAGAATGAGCAGTTCTTC.

This clonotype was observed at least ten times. DNA for the CDR3: TGTGCCAGCAAGGACGCAGGGGCCCAGTACTTC. Amino acids: CASKDAGAQYF. The chain uses TRBV2 and TRBJ2-5; TRBD1 is a possible D gene (6 bases). This CDR3 comprises 11 residues. Germline-derived CDR1 and CDR2 are SNHLY and FYNNEI. Trimming shortened V by 7 bases and J by 9 bases, and 12 bases separated the two germline ends.